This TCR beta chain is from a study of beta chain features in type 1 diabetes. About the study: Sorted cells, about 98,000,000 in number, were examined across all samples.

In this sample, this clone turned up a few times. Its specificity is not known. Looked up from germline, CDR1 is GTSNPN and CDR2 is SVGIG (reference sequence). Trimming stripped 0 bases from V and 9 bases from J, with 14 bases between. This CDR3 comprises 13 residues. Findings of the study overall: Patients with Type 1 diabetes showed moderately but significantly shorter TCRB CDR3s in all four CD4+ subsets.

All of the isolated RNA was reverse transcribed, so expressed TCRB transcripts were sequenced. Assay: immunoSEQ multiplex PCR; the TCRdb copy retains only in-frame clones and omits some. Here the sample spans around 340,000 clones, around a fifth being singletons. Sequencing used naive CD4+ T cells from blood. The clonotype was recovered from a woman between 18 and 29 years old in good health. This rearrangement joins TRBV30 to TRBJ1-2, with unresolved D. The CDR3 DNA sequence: TGTGCCTGGAGTGTACAGCAGACCTCAAGCTACACCTTC. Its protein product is CAWSVQQTSSYTF. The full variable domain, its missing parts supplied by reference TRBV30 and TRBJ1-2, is SQTIHQWPATLVQPVGSPLSLECTVEGTSNPNLYWYRQAAGRGLQLLFYSVGIGQISSEVPQNLSASRPQDRQFILSSKKLLLSDSGFYLCAWSVQQTSSYTFGSGTRLTVV.